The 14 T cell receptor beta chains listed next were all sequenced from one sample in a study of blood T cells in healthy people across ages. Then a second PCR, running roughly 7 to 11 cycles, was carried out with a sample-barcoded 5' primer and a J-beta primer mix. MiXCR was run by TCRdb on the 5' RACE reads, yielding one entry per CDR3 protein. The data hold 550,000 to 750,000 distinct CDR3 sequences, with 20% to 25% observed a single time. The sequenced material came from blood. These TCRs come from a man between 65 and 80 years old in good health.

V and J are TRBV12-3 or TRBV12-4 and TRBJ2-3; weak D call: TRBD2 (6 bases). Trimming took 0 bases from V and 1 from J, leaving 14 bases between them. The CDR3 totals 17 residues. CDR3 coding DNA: TGTGCCAGCAGTTTAGCGGGGACTCGCACTGGCACAGATACGCAGTATTTT. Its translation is CASSLAGTRTGTDTQYF.

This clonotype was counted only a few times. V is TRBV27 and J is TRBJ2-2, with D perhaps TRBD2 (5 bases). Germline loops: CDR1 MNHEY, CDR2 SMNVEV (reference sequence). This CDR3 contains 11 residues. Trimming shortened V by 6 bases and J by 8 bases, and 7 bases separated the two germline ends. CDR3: CASSRGGELFF. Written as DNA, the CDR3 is TGTGCCAGCAGCCGGGGAGGGGAGCTGTTTTTT.

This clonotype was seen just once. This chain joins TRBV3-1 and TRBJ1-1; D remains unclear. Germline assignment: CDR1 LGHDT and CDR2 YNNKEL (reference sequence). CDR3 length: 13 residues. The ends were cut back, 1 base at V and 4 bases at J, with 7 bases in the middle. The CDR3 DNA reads TGTGCCAGCAGCCAAGGACGAACCACTGAAGCTTTCTTT. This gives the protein CASSQGRTTEAFF.

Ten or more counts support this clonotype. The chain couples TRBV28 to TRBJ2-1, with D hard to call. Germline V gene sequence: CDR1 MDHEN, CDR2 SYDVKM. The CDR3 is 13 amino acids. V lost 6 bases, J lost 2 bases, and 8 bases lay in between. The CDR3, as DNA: TGTGCCAGCAGAACGGCCCCCTACAATGAGCAGTTCTTC. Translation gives CASRTAPYNEQFF.

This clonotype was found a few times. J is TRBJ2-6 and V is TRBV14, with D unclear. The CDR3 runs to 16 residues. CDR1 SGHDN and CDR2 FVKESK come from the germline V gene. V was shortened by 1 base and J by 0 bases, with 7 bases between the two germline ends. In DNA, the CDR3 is TGTGCCAGCAGCCAAGGCCTGACCTCTGGGGCCAACGTCCTGACTTTC. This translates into CASSQGLTSGANVLTF. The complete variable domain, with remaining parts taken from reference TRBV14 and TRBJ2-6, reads EAGVTQFPSHSVIEKGQTVTLRCDPISGHDNLYWYRRVMGKEIKFLLHFVKESKQDESGMPNNRFLAERTGGTYSTLKVQPAELEDSGVYFCASSQGLTSGANVLTFGAGSRLTVL.

CDR3 DNA: TGCAGTGCCGCCCAGGGAGAATACGAGCAGTACTTC. It is translated as CSAAQGEYEQYF. The chain combines TRBV20-1 with TRBJ2-5; possibly TRBD1 or TRBD2 for D (5 bases each). The DNA end lines up better with TRBJ2-7; the J call may be wrong. Per germline, CDR1 DFQATT and CDR2 SNEGSKA (reference sequence). The CDR3 is 12 residues long.

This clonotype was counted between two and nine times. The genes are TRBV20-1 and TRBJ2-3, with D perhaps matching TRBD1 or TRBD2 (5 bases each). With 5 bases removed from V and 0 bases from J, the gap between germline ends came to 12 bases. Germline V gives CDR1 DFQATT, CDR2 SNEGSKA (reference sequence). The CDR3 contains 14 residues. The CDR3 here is CSAGTPGSTDTQYF. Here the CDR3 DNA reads TGCAGTGCTGGGACCCCCGGGAGCACAGATACGCAGTATTTT.

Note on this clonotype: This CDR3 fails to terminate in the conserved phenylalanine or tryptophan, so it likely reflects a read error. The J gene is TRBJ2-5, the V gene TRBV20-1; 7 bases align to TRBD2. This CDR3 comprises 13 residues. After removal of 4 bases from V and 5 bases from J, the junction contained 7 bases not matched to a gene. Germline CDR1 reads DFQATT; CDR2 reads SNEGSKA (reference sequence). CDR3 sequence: CSAKGTTGETQYI. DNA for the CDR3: TGCAGTGCTAAAGGGACTACCGGGGAGACCCAGTACATC.

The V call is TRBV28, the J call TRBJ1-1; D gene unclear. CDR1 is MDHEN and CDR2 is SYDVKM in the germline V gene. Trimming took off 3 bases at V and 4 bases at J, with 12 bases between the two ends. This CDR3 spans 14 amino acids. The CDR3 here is CASSLRATITEAFF. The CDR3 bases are TGTGCCAGCAGTTTGAGAGCCACCATCACTGAAGCTTTCTTT.

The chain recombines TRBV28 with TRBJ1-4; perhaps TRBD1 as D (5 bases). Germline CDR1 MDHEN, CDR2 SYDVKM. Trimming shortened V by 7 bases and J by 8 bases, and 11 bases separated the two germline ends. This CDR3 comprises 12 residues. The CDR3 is CASTWGEEKLFF. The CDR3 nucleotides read TGTGCCAGCACTTGGGGGGAAGAAAAACTGTTTTTT.

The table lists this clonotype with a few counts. CDR3 sequence reads: CSVEGREGPYNEQFF. The CDR3 DNA reads TGCAGCGTTGAGGGTCGAGAGGGCCCCTACAATGAGCAGTTCTTC. V and J are TRBV29-1 and TRBJ2-1, with a tentative D call TRBD2 (5 bases). Germline-derived CDR1 and CDR2 are SQVTM and ANQGSEA. This CDR3 is built from 15 residues. The V end lost 3 bases, the J end lost 2 bases, and 14 bases lay between the germline ends.

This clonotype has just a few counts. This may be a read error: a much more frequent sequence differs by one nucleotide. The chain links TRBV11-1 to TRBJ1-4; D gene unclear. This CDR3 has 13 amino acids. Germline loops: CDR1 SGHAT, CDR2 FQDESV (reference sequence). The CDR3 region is CAGSLTDNEKLFF. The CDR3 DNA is TGTGCCGGCAGCTTGACCGATAATGAAAAACTGTTTTTT.

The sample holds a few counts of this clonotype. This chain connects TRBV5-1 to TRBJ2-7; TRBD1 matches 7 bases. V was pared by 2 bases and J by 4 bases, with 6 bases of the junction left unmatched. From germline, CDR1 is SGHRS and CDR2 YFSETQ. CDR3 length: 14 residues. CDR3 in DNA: TGCGCCAGCAGCTTACGGACAGGCGAGTACGAGCAGTACTTC. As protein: CASSLRTGEYEQYF.

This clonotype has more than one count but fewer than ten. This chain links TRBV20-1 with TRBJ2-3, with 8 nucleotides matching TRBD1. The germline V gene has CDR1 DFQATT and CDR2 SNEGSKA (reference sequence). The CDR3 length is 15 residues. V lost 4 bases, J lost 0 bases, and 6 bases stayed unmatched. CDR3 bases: TGCAGTGCTATACAGGGGGGAACTAGCACAGATACGCAGTATTTT. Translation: CSAIQGGTSTDTQYF.